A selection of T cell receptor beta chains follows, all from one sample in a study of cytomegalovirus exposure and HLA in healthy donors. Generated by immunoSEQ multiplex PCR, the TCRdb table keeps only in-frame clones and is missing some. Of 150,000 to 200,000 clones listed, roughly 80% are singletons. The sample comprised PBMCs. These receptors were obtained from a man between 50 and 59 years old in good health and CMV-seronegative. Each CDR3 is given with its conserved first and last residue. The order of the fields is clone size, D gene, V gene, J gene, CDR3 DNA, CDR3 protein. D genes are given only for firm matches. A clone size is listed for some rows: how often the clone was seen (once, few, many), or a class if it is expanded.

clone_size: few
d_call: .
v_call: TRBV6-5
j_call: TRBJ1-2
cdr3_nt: TGTGCCAGCAGCTTATACAGGGCCGATGGCTACACCTTC
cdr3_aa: CASSLYRADGYTF

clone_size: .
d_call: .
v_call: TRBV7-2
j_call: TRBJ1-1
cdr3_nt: TGTGCCAGCGGGAGGGGAGACATGAACACTGAAGCTTTCTTT
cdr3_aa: CASGRGDMNTEAFF

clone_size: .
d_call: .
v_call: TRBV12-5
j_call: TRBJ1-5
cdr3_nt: TGTGCTAGTGGTCTCACGGGAGGCAATCAGCCCCAGCATTTT
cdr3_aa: CASGLTGGNQPQHF

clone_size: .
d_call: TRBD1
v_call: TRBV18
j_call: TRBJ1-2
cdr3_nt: TGTGCCAGCTCACCGGACAGGGGGAACTATGGCTACACCTTC
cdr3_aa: CASSPDRGNYGYTF

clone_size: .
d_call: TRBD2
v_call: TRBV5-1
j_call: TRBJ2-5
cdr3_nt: TGCGCCAGCAGCCCCTTAGCGGGGGGGCCGGAGACCCAGTACTTC
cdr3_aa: CASSPLAGGPETQYF

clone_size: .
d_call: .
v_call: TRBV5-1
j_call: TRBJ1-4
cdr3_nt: TGCGCCAGCTCTGAACTGATTAATGAAAAACTGTTTTTT
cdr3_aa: CASSELINEKLFF

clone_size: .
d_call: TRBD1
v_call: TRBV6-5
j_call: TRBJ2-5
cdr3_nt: TGTGCCAGCAGCCCGGACAGGGGTTTCTTAGAGACCCAGTACTTC
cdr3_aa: CASSPDRGFLETQYF

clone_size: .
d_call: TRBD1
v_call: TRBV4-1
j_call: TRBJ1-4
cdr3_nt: TGCGCCAGCAGAACGACAGGGGGCGATGGTGAAAAACTGTTTTTT
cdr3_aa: CASRTTGGDGEKLFF

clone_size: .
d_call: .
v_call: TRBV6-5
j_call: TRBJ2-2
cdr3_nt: TGTGCCAGCAGTACGTCTGTGGGGCACCGGGAGCTGTTTTTT
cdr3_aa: CASSTSVGHRELFF

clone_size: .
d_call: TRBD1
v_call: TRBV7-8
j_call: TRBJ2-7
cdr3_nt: TGTGCCAGCAGCTCGCCCCCGGGACAGGATCCCTACGAGCAGTACTTC
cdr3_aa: CASSSPPGQDPYEQYF

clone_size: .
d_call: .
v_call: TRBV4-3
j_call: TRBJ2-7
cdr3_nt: TGCGCCAGCAGCCAAGGGGGGTGGGGGCCGTACGGGGAGCAGTACTTC
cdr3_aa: CASSQGGWGPYGEQYF

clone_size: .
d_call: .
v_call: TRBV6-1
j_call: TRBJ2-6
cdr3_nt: TGTGCCAGCAGTGAAGGGCCGCGGGGGGCCAACGTCCTGACTTTC
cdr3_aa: CASSEGPRGANVLTF

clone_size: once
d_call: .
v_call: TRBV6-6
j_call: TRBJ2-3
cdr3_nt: TGTGCCAGCAGTCCCTTCGCGGGGGCCGTAGATACGCAGTATTTT
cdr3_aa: CASSPFAGAVDTQYF

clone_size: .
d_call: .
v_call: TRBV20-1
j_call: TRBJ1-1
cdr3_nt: TGCAGTGCTAGTTTCGGACTTGAAGCTTTCTTT
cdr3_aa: CSASFGLEAFF

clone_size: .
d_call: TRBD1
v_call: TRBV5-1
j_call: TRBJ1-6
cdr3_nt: TGCGCCAGCAGGGAGGGGGGGACAGGCCACAATTCACCCCTCCACTTT
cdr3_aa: CASREGGTGHNSPLHF

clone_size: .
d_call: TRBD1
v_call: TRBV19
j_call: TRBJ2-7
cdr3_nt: TGTGCCAGTAGTGACCGGGACAGGTCCTCCTACGAGCAGTACTTC
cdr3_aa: CASSDRDRSSYEQYF

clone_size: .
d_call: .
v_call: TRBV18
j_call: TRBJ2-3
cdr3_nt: TGTGCCAGCTCAGCTGGGGCCAACTCCGATACGCAGTATTTT
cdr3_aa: CASSAGANSDTQYF

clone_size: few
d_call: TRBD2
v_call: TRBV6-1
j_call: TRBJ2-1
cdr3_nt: TGTGCCAGCAGTGAAACCATTTTTGCGGGGGTTAATGAGCAGTTCTTC
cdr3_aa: CASSETIFAGVNEQFF

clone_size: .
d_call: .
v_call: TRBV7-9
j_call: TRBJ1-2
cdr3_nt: TGTGCCAGCAGCTTCCCCCAGGGGAATGGCTACACCTTC
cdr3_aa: CASSFPQGNGYTF

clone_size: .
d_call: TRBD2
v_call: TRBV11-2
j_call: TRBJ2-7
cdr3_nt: TGTGCCAGCAGTCCAACCTCGGGGGGTCGGTACGAGCAGTACTTC
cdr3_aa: CASSPTSGGRYEQYF

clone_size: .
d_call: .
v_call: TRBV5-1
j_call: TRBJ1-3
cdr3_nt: TGCGCCAGCAGCTTGAGCGTTAGCTCTGGAAACACCATATATTTT
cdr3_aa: CASSLSVSSGNTIYF

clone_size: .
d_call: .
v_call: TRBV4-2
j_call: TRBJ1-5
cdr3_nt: TGTGCCAGCAGCGACAGGCGGGATCAGCCCCAGCATTTT
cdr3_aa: CASSDRRDQPQHF

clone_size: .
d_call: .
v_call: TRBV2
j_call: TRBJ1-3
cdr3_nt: TGTGCCAGCAGTCCTTCCGGGTCGAGGAGCACCATATATTTT
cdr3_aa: CASSPSGSRSTIYF

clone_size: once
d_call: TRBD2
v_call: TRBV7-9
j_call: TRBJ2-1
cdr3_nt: TGTGCCAGCAGCTCCTGGGGGGGGAAAGATGAGCAGTTCTTC
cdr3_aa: CASSSWGGKDEQFF

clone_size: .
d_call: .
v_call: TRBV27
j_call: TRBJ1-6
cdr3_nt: TGTGCCAGCAGTTTATACGTTGGGGCAAGCTCCTATAATTCACCCCTCCACTTT
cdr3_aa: CASSLYVGASSYNSPLHF

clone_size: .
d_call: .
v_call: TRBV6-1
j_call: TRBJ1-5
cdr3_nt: TGTGCCAGCAGTGTTCCCGGCGGAGGGAGCAATCAGCCCCAGCATTTT
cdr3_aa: CASSVPGGGSNQPQHF

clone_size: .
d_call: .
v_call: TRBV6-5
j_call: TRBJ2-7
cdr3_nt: TGTGCCAGCAGTTTCCGGGACACACGCTACGAGCAGTACTTC
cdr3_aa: CASSFRDTRYEQYF

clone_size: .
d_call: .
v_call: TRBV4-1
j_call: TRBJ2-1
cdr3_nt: TGCGCCAGCAGTCTCGAGGACAGCTCCAATGAGCAGTTCTTC
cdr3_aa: CASSLEDSSNEQFF

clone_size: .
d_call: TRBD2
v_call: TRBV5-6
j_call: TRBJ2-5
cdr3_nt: TGTGCCAGCAGCAACCCGGGACTAGTCGGAGAGACCCAGTACTTC
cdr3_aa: CASSNPGLVGETQYF

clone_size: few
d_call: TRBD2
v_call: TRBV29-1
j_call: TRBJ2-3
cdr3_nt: TGCAGCGGGGGTCTAGCGGGGGGCCGCGATACGCAGTATTTT
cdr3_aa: CSGGLAGGRDTQYF

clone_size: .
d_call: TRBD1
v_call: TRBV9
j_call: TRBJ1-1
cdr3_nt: TGTGCCAGCAGCTTGGGACAGGGAGGGATCACTGAAGCTTTCTTT
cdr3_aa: CASSLGQGGITEAFF

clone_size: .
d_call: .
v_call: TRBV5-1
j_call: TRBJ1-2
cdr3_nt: TGCGCCAGCAGCTTGGGCGGTCACTATGGCTACACCTTC
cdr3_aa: CASSLGGHYGYTF

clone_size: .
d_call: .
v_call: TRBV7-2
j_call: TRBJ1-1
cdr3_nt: TGTGCCAGCAGCGGGGGGTGGGGACTTGAAGCTTTCTTT
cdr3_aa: CASSGGWGLEAFF

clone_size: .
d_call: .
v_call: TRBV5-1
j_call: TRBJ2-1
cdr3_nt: TGCGCCAGTTTACAGGACGTGGGTCCCTACAATGAGCAGTTCTTC
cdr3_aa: CASLQDVGPYNEQFF

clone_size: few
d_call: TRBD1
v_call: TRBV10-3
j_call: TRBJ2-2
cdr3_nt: TGTGCCATCAGGGGGACAGGGGACACCGGGGAGCTGTTTTTT
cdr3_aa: CAIRGTGDTGELFF

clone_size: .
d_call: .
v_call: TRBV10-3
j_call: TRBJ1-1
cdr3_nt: TGTGCCATCAGTGAGGTGACAGGCGCCACAAACTTT
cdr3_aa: CAISEVTGATNF

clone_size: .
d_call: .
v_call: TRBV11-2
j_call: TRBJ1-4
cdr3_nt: TGTGCCAGCAGTTTTCTGGGAGGGCCCGAAAAACTGTTTTTT
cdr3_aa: CASSFLGGPEKLFF

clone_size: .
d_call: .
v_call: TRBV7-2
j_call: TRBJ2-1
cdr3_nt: TGTGCCAGCAGCTTCTATCCTTCTAGCAGCGGTACCTACAATGAGCAGTTCTTC
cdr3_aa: CASSFYPSSSGTYNEQFF

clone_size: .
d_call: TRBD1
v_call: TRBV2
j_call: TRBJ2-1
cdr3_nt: TGTGCCAGCAGTGAAGAGACAGGGGGGTTCAATGAGCAGTTCTTC
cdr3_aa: CASSEETGGFNEQFF

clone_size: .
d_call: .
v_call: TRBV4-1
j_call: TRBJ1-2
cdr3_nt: TGCGCCAGCAGCCAAGATACAGGTAGCTATGGCTACACCTTC
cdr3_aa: CASSQDTGSYGYTF